This record covers a single TCR beta chain. The data were obtained in a study of regulatory and conventional T cells in RAG deficiency. Genomic DNA came from blood conventional CD4+ T cells gated CD25-low CD127-high. Assay used: immunoSEQ multiplex PCR; TCRdb lists only in-frame clones, some missing. The table shows about 2,600 clones, with around four fifths occurring only once. The germline V gene encodes CDR1 MNHNY and CDR2 SVGAGI (reference sequence). CDR3 length: 12 residues. Trimming took off 6 bases at V and 1 base at J, with 6 bases between the two ends. The V and J genes are TRBV6-6 and TRBJ1-1; D not resolved. The specimen sequenced was CD4+ effector T cells sorted from blood. The receptor was derived from a human donor with RAG deficiency presenting as severe combined immunodeficiency. Here the CDR3 reads CASSPRNTEAFF. The DNA of the CDR3 is TGTGCCAGCAGCCCGCGGAACACTGAAGCTTTCTTT.